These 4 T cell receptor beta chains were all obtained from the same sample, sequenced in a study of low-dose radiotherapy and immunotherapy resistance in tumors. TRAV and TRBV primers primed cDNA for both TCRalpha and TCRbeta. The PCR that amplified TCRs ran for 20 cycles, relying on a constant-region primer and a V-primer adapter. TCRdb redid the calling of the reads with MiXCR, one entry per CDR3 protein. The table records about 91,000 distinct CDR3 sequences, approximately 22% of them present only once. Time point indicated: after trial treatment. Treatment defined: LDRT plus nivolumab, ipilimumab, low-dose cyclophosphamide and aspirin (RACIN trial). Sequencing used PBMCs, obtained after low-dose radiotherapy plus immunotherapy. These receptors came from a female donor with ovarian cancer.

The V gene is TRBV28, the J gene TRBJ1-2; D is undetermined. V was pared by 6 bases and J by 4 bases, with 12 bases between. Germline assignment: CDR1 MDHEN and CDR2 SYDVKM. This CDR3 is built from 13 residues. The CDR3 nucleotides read TGTGCCAGCAGCCCCGACGGTGGCTATGGCTACACCTTC. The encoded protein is CASSPDGGYGYTF.

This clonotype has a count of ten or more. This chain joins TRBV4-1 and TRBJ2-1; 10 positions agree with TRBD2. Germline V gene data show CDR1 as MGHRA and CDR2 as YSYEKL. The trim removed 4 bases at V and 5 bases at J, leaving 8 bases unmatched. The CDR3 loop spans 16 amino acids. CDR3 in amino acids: CASSRKAGGTHNEQFF. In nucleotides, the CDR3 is TGCGCCAGCAGCCGGAAAGCGGGGGGGACCCACAATGAGCAGTTCTTC.

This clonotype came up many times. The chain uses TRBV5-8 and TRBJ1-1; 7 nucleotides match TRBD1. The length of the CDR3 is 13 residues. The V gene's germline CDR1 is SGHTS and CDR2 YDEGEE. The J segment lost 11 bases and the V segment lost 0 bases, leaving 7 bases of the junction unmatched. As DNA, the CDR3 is TGTGCCAGCAGCTTGGGAGGGGGCACGATCGCTTTCTTT. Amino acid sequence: CASSLGGGTIAFF.

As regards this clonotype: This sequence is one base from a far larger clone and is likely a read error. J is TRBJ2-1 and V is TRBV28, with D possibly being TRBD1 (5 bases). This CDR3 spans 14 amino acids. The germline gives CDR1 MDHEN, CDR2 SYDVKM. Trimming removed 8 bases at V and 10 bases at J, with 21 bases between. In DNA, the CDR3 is TGTGCCAGCGAGGCAGGGTCCTCTACGGGCGAGCAGTTCTTC. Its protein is CASEAGSSTGEQFF.